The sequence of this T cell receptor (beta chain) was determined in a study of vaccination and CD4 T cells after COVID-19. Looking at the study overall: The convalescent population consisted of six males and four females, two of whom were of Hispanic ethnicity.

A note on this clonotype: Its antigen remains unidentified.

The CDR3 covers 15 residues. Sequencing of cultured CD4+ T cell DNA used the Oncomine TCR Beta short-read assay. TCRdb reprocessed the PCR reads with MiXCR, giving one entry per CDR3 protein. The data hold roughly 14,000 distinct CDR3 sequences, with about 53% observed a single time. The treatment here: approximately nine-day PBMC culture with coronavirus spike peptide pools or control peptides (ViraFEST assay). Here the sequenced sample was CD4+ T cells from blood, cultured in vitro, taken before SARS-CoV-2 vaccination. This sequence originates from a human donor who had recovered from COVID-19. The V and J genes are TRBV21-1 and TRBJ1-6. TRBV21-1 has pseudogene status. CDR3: CASSKLSHHNSPLHF. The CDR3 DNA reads TGTGCCAGCAGCAAACTCTCTCACCATAATTCACCCCTCCACTTT.